Each of the 24 T cell receptor beta chains below was sequenced from the same sample in a study of somatic mutations in cytotoxic T cells in rheumatoid arthritis. The data were produced by immunoSEQ multiplex PCR, yet TCRdb's version contains in-frame clones alone and is incomplete. The data contain 20,000 to 25,000 clones, roughly 84% of them singletons. Sequencing was carried out using CD8+ T cells sorted from blood. All receptors derive from a woman aged 45 to 65 in good health.

This clone has just a few counts. The genes are TRBV15 and TRBJ1-1; possibly TRBD1 for D (5 bases). This CDR3 comprises 15 residues. Germline V gene lookup returns CDR1 LNHNV and CDR2 YYDKDF (reference sequence). Deletions cut 3 bases from V and 7 bases from J, with 18 bases between. CDR3 residues: CATSSAPDGGGEAFF. CDR3 nucleotide sequence: TGTGCCACCAGCAGCGCGCCGGATGGTGGGGGTGAAGCTTTCTTT.

The chain uses TRBV9 and TRBJ1-2; 11 bases fit TRBD1. CDR1 and CDR2 from the germline V gene are SGDLS and YYNGEE. J gave up 7 bases and V 4 bases, and 9 bases lay outside the gene matches. The CDR3 has 15 residues. CDR3 protein: CASSPRTGGSFGYTF. The CDR3 bases are TGTGCCAGCAGCCCACGGACAGGGGGCTCATTTGGCTACACCTTC.

The CDR3 reads CASSKKARLKAGGPGELFF. CDR3 nucleotides: TGTGCCAGCAGCAAAAAGGCCCGGCTAAAAGCGGGGGGGCCCGGGGAGCTGTTTTTT. V and J are TRBV21-1 and TRBJ2-2; the listed D gene, TRBD2, was not tested against the DNA. TRBV21-1 is labeled a pseudogene. CDR3 size: 19 residues.

This chain links TRBV7-9 with TRBJ1-2; 7 nucleotides line up with TRBD1. After removal of 6 bases from V and 5 bases from J, the junction contained 9 bases not matched to a gene. Germline V CDR1 and CDR2: SEHNR, FQNEAQ (reference sequence). The CDR3 has 14 residues. The CDR3 loop is CASRAEGALYGYTF. The CDR3 nucleotides read TGTGCCAGCAGGGCCGAGGGGGCTTTGTATGGCTACACCTTC.

The V gene is TRBV27, the J gene TRBJ2-1; 16 nucleotides agree with TRBD2. The CDR3 totals 17 residues. CDR1 is MNHEY, CDR2 SMNVEV, per germline (reference sequence). V shed 2 bases, J shed 12 bases, and the junction held 10 bases outside the gene matches. The CDR3 spells CASSLLAGTSGGAGQFF. The CDR3 nucleotides are TGTGCCAGCAGTTTACTCGCTGGGACTAGCGGGGGGGCCGGGCAGTTCTTC.

This rearrangement joins TRBV18 to TRBJ2-7, with D uncertain. Trimming cost V 3 bases and J 5 bases, with 23 bases left between them. Germline lookup yields CDR1 KGHSH and CDR2 LQKENI. CDR3 length equals 17 residues. The CDR3: CASSPPKSPTVNHEQYV. The CDR3 DNA follows: TGTGCCAGCTCACCCCCGAAGTCCCCGACGGTCAACCACGAGCAGTACGTC.

This clone was found once. CDR3 region: CASSLSAGTPGKNIQYF. For the CDR3, the DNA is TGTGCCAGCAGTTTATCGGCCGGGACCCCGGGGAAAAACATTCAGTACTTC. The chain employs TRBV28 and TRBJ2-4; either TRBD1 or TRBD2 may supply D (5 bases each). CDR3 length: 17 residues. Deletions cut 1 base from V and 4 bases from J, with 17 bases between. Germline V gene sequence: CDR1 MDHEN, CDR2 SYDVKM.

The chain recombines TRBV5-6 with TRBJ2-3, with D possibly matching TRBD2 (6 bases). CDR1 is SGHDT, CDR2 YYEEEE, per germline. The CDR3 sequence is 15 residues long. Trimming took off 0 bases at V and 4 bases at J, with 12 bases between the two ends. CDR3 sequence (DNA): TGTGCCAGCAGCTTGGGGGGGGTCGGCCCAGATACGCAGTATTTT. It translates to CASSLGGVGPDTQYF.

This clone appeared a single time. The J gene is TRBJ2-2, the V gene TRBV4-3; TRBD2 agrees at 13 bases. V dropped 2 bases and J dropped 4; count of bases not matched to a gene: 10. CDR3 length: 19 amino acids. CDR1 LGHNA and CDR2 YSLEER come from the germline V gene. This chain's CDR3 is CASSQSPPTSGGFTGELFF. The DNA of the CDR3 is TGCGCCAGCAGCCAAAGTCCCCCGACTAGCGGGGGGTTCACCGGGGAGCTGTTTTTT.

The rearrangement links TRBV7-8 to TRBJ1-1; D remains unclear. The CDR3 runs to 14 residues. Germline-derived CDR1 and CDR2 are SGHVS and FQNEAQ. V was clipped by 2 bases and J by 0 bases, with 7 bases between them. The CDR3 loop is CASSLKGLNTEAFF. The CDR3, as DNA: TGTGCCAGCAGCTTAAAAGGGCTGAACACTGAAGCTTTCTTT.

For this clone: This specimen includes other DNA sequences encoding the same CDR3. The rearrangement links TRBV7-9 to TRBJ1-1, with D possibly being TRBD1 (5 bases). The germline V gene encodes CDR1 SEHNR and CDR2 FQNEAQ (reference sequence). This CDR3 contains 12 residues. The ends were cut back, 5 bases at V and 5 bases at J, with 9 bases in the middle. The CDR3 DNA reads as TGTGCCAGCAGCCCTGGGGGGACTGAAGCTTTCTTT. It translates to CASSPGGTEAFF.

The chain uses TRBV5-4 and TRBJ2-2; D ambiguous. The CDR3 consists of 13 residues. V was cut by 4 bases and J by 5 bases, with 9 bases left in between. The germline gives CDR1 SGHNT, CDR2 YYREEE (reference sequence). This chain's CDR3 is CASSPKTTGELFF. Here the CDR3 DNA reads TGTGCCAGCAGCCCTAAAACAACCGGGGAGCTGTTTTTT. Full variable domain (rest looked up from reference TRBV5-4 and TRBJ2-2): ETGVTQSPTHLIKTRGQQVTLRCSSQSGHNTVSWYQQALGQGPQFIFQYYREEENGRGNFPPRFSGLQFPNYSSELNVNALELDDSALYLCASSPKTTGELFFGEGSRLTVL.

The chain has TRBV2 and TRBJ2-2; D possibly matches TRBD1 or TRBD2 (5 bases each). This CDR3 spans 21 amino acids. Per the germline V gene, CDR1 is SNHLY and CDR2 is FYNNEI. V was pared by 4 bases and J by 7 bases, with 34 bases between. The CDR3 region is CASSAPPGPSPGPLSIGELFF. CDR3 nucleotide sequence: TGTGCCAGCAGTGCCCCCCCGGGACCCTCTCCGGGACCACTAAGCATCGGGGAGCTGTTTTTT.

The J gene is TRBJ1-1, the V gene TRBV7-2, with TRBD1 matching over 8 bases. Germline CDR1 SGHTA, CDR2 FQGNSA. Unmatched junction bases numbered 1, after V lost 1 base and J lost 0 bases. There are 15 residues in the CDR3. CDR3 residues: CASSLEQGVNTEAFF. CDR3 nucleotides: TGTGCCAGCAGCTTAGAACAGGGGGTGAACACTGAAGCTTTCTTT.

The chain links TRBV4-2 to TRBJ2-7, with TRBD1 matching 8 bases. With 0 bases clipped from V and 6 bases from J, the junction kept 4 bases outside the gene matches. Germline CDR1 and CDR2: LGHNA and YNFKEQ. This CDR3 is 14 amino acids long. CDR3 region: CASSQDLGQVEQYV. In DNA, the CDR3 is TGTGCCAGCAGCCAAGATCTGGGACAGGTCGAGCAGTACGTC.

The chain combines TRBV6-6 with TRBJ2-1; D is possibly TRBD1 or TRBD2 (5 bases each). The CDR3 sequence is 14 residues long. Germline V gives CDR1 MNHNY, CDR2 SVGAGI (reference sequence). V was cut by 2 bases and J by 1 base, with 6 bases left in between. CDR3 nucleotide sequence: TGTGCCAGCAGTTACGAGGGGTCCTACAATGAGCAGTTCTTC. Translated: CASSYEGSYNEQFF.

V and J are TRBV6-1 and TRBJ2-7, with TRBD1 matching over 8 bases. J was trimmed by 6 bases and V by 7 bases; bases with no gene match: 11. The CDR3 covers 14 residues. Germline CDR1 is MNHNS and CDR2 is SASEGT. CDR3 in amino acids: CASTQRVGQAEQYF. CDR3 DNA: TGTGCCAGCACCCAAAGGGTGGGACAGGCCGAGCAGTACTTC.

This sequence joins TRBV18 and TRBJ1-2; 12 nucleotides align to TRBD1. CDR3 size: 18 residues. The J segment lost 4 bases and the V segment lost 0 bases, leaving 9 bases of the junction unmatched. Germline V lookup: CDR1 KGHSH, CDR2 LQKENI. The CDR3 spells CASSPPEAGTGGFYGYTF. The CDR3 DNA follows: TGTGCCAGCTCACCACCGGAAGCCGGGACAGGGGGCTTCTATGGCTACACCTTC.

This chain joins TRBV15 and TRBJ2-5; 7 nucleotides match TRBD1. The CDR3 is 16 amino acids. The V and J ends lost 1 base and 3 bases, in that order; junction bases with no gene match: 8. Germline values: CDR1 LNHNV, CDR2 YYDKDF (reference sequence). The CDR3 DNA sequence: TGTGCCACCAGCAGAGCAGTAGGGACAGAAGAAGAGACCCAGTACTTC. Protein product: CATSRAVGTEEETQYF.

The chain carries TRBV9 and TRBJ2-5, with TRBD2 matching over 9 bases. With V trimmed by 3 bases and J by 2 bases, 5 bases remained unmatched. CDR3 length: 15 residues. Germline lookup yields CDR1 SGDLS and CDR2 YYNGEE. CDR3 sequence reads: CASSDLAGSQETQYF. The CDR3 bases are TGTGCCAGCAGCGACCTAGCGGGGTCTCAAGAGACCCAGTACTTC.

CDR3 loop: CASSPGPGAEAFF. CDR3 DNA: TGCGCCAGCAGCCCGGGACCCGGCGCTGAAGCTTTCTTT. The gene calls are TRBV4-3 and TRBJ1-1; weak D call: TRBD1 (5 bases). V was trimmed by 4 bases and J by 6 bases, leaving 12 bases between them. Per the germline V gene, CDR1 is LGHNA and CDR2 is YSLEER. The CDR3 has 13 amino acids.

The chain links TRBV4-3 to TRBJ2-7; 7 nucleotides agree with TRBD1. The CDR3 runs to 15 residues. After removal of 2 bases from V and 3 bases from J, the junction contained 7 bases not matched to a gene. Per the germline V gene, CDR1 is LGHNA and CDR2 is YSLEER. The CDR3 here is CASSQNRGWGYEQYF. CDR3 nucleotides: TGCGCCAGCAGCCAAAACAGGGGTTGGGGCTACGAGCAGTACTTC.

The chain links TRBV27 to TRBJ2-3, with D unclear. The germline V gene encodes CDR1 MNHEY and CDR2 SMNVEV (reference sequence). The CDR3 has 15 residues. V was cut by 7 bases and J by 2 bases, with 16 bases left in between. CDR3 in DNA: TGTGCCAGCACCAAAGAATGGGGTGCCACAGATACGCAGTATTTT. It is translated as CASTKEWGATDTQYF.

V and J are TRBV19 and TRBJ1-1; D is ambiguous. Trimming shortened V by 2 bases and J by 2 bases, and 3 bases separated the two germline ends. CDR1 LNHDA and CDR2 SQIVND come from the germline V gene (reference sequence). This CDR3 contains 12 residues. CDR3: CASSIPNTEAFF. In DNA form, the CDR3 reads TGTGCCAGTAGTATACCTAACACTGAAGCTTTCTTT.